A single sample is the source of the 17 T cell receptor beta chains below, sequenced in a study of blood T cell repertoires in COVID-19. Sequencing used immunoSEQ multiplex PCR; TCRdb keeps in-frame clones, though not all of them. This table has about 140,000 clones, roughly four fifths appearing once. The specimen sequenced was peripheral blood. Receptors originate from a woman older than 75 with active or convalescent COVID-19.

The chain recombines TRBV24-1 with TRBJ1-6; 9 bases match TRBD1. Germline V gene lookup returns CDR1 KGHDR and CDR2 SFDVKD. Trimming removed 9 bases from V and 7 bases from J; junction bases left unmatched: 12. The CDR3 has 16 amino acids. Written as DNA, the CDR3 is TGTGCCACCTGCCGGTTATCCGGGACAGGGAATTCACCCCTCCACTTT. Protein: CATCRLSGTGNSPLHF.

The rearrangement joins TRBV9 to TRBJ2-7; tentative D call: TRBD2 (5 bases). V lost 0 bases to trimming and J lost 2 bases, with 9 bases between them. CDR1 and CDR2 from the germline V gene are SGDLS and YYNGEE. This CDR3 is 14 amino acids long. The CDR3 protein is CASSVGAGPYEQYF. The CDR3, as DNA: TGTGCCAGCAGCGTAGGTGCGGGTCCCTACGAGCAGTACTTC.

This chain connects TRBV7-2 to TRBJ2-5, with TRBD2 matching 9 bases. CDR1 and CDR2 from the germline V gene are SGHTA and FQGNSA. Germline trimming cut 4 bases from V and 1 base from J; bases unmatched to any gene: 10. This CDR3 region has 17 residues. The CDR3 spells CASSSSLGSGGQETQYF. The CDR3 DNA follows: TGTGCCAGCAGCTCGTCCTTGGGTAGCGGGGGCCAAGAGACCCAGTACTTC.

To note about this clone: A read error is possible here, since a much larger clone lies one base away. The J gene is TRBJ1-2, the V gene TRBV6-2 or TRBV6-3, with unresolved D. CDR1 is MNHEY, CDR2 SVGEGT, per germline. V was clipped by 4 bases and J by 7 bases, with 13 bases between them. The CDR3 has 13 residues. CDR3 sequence (DNA): TGTGCCAGCAGTTCCCCTCCGCTGGCTGGCTACACCTTC. Amino acids: CASSSPPLAGYTF.

This clone was detected only a few times. The chain has TRBV9 and TRBJ2-5, with a tentative D call TRBD1 (6 bases). The germline V and J ends were trimmed by 1 base and 2 bases, with 15 bases remaining between them. The CDR3 spans 16 residues. Germline V gene lookup returns CDR1 SGDLS and CDR2 YYNGEE. CDR3: CASSVLSDRTQETQYF. The CDR3, as DNA: TGTGCCAGCAGCGTACTATCGGACAGAACACAAGAGACCCAGTACTTC.

The chain joins TRBV5-1 to TRBJ2-5; maybe TRBD2 (6 bases). Between the trimmed V and J ends, which lost 4 bases and 2 bases, there was a span of 9 bases. This CDR3 is 13 amino acids long. CDR1 and CDR2 from the germline V gene are SGHRS and YFSETQ. Written as DNA, the CDR3 is TGCGCCAGCAGCCCAGGACTACAAGAGACCCAGTACTTC. Translation gives CASSPGLQETQYF.

DNA of the CDR3: TGTGCCACCAGTGACCCGAAGGAGCAGGGGGACTATGGCTACACCTTC. This translates into CATSDPKEQGDYGYTF. This chain links TRBV24-1 with TRBJ1-2, with 7 positions matching TRBD1. The germline gives CDR1 KGHDR, CDR2 SFDVKD. The V segment lost 4 bases and the J segment 3 bases; nucleotides outside the gene matches: 10. This CDR3 has 16 residues.

The V gene is TRBV11-2, the J gene TRBJ1-2; possibly TRBD1 for D (5 bases). The V end lost 4 bases, the J end lost 4 bases, and 16 bases lay between the germline ends. The CDR3 is made up of 15 amino acids. Germline CDR1 reads SGHAT; CDR2 reads FQNNGV. The CDR3 coding sequence is TGTGCCAGCAGCTCCCAATTGGACACCGGCTATGGCTACACCTTC. Translating it yields CASSSQLDTGYGYTF.

This clone was observed many times. The chain joins TRBV6-1 to TRBJ1-3, with D perhaps matching TRBD1 (5 bases). This CDR3 has 16 amino acids. From germline, CDR1 is MNHNS and CDR2 SASEGT. V lost 2 bases, J lost 4 bases, and 15 bases lay in between. The CDR3 region is CASSERGRVVGNTIYF. The CDR3 region has the DNA TGTGCCAGCAGTGAAAGGGGCAGGGTGGTCGGAAACACCATATATTTT.

This chain joins TRBV7-3 and TRBJ2-1; 8 bases agree with TRBD2. With 4 bases clipped from V and 3 bases from J, the junction kept 5 bases outside the gene matches. Germline V gene sequence: CDR1 SGHTA, CDR2 FQGTGA. CDR3 length: 15 residues. The CDR3 region is CASSSSGGDYNEQFF. The CDR3 DNA follows: TGTGCCAGCAGCTCGAGCGGGGGCGACTACAATGAGCAGTTCTTC.

The rearrangement joins TRBV5-8 to TRBJ2-5; possible D gene TRBD1, 6 bases. The V end lost 4 bases, the J end lost 6 bases, and 16 bases lay between the germline ends. Germline CDR1 SGHTS, CDR2 YDEGEE. The CDR3 covers 14 residues. CDR3 in amino acids: CASSRKGTSKTQYF. Written as DNA, the CDR3 is TGTGCCAGCAGCCGAAAAGGGACATCGAAGACCCAGTACTTC. The complete variable domain, with remaining parts taken from reference TRBV5-8 and TRBJ2-5, reads EAGVTQSPTHLIKTRGQQATLRCSPISGHTSVYWYQQALGLGLQFLLWYDEGEERNRGNFPPRFSGRQFPNYSSELNVNALELEDSALYLCASSRKGTSKTQYFGPGTRLLVL.

The rearrangement joins TRBV6-5 to TRBJ1-1, with D possibly matching TRBD1 (6 bases). V gave up 7 bases and J gave up 6 bases, with 18 bases separating them. This CDR3 comprises 14 residues. Germline V gives CDR1 MNHEY, CDR2 SVGAGI. The chain's CDR3 is CASTRVGGAAEAFF. The CDR3 coding sequence is TGTGCCAGCACCCGGGTCGGGGGGGCGGCTGAAGCTTTCTTT.

The chain has TRBV7-2 and TRBJ2-7; 13 bases line up with TRBD2. The CDR3 runs to 16 residues. Germline V gene data show CDR1 as SGHTA and CDR2 as FQGNSA. Trimming at V came to 1 base and at J to 9 bases, leaving 9 bases not matched to a gene. The CDR3 protein is CASSLDGLAGDLGQYF. The CDR3 bases are TGTGCCAGCAGCTTAGATGGACTAGCGGGGGACTTGGGGCAGTACTTC.

A remark on this clone: The same CDR3 can be traced to other DNA sequences in this sample. This CDR3 is CSAGQRSYGYTF. The CDR3 bases are TGCAGCGCCGGACAACGGAGCTATGGCTACACCTTC. This chain connects TRBV29-1 to TRBJ1-2, with a possible D match to TRBD1 (5 bases). The germline V gene encodes CDR1 SQVTM and CDR2 ANQGSEA. CDR3 length: 12 residues. V lost 7 bases, J lost 4 bases, and 13 bases lay in between.

The chain uses TRBV20-1 and TRBJ1-5; TRBD1 agrees at 8 bases. Per germline, CDR1 DFQATT and CDR2 SNEGSKA (reference sequence). V trimming: 3 bases; J trimming: 3 bases; junction bases outside the gene matches: 7. The CDR3 extends over 15 amino acids. In nucleotides, the CDR3 is TGCAGTGCTAGTACAGGGGGGTTTCTCAATCAGCCCCAGCATTTT. Protein: CSASTGGFLNQPQHF.

The chain joins TRBV19 to TRBJ2-3; D may correspond to TRBD1 or TRBD2 (5 bases each). Trimming removed 10 bases at V and 2 bases at J, with 19 bases between. The germline gives CDR1 LNHDA, CDR2 SQIVND (reference sequence). The CDR3 length is 15 residues. The CDR3 reads CATRGIAGNTDTQYF. In DNA, the CDR3 is TGTGCCACTAGGGGTATCGCGGGTAACACAGATACGCAGTATTTT.

The chain is built from TRBV5-8 and TRBJ1-1; 10 positions agree with TRBD1. The germline V gene encodes CDR1 SGHTS and CDR2 YDEGEE. The J segment lost 2 bases and the V segment lost 5 bases, leaving 9 bases of the junction unmatched. The CDR3 spans 16 residues. CDR3 residues: CASRSGTGVFNTEAFF. CDR3 sequence (DNA): TGTGCCAGCAGATCCGGGACAGGGGTTTTTAACACTGAAGCTTTCTTT.